This T cell receptor (beta chain) was sequenced for a study of control samples from healthy donors and cancer patients. The CDR3 spans 16 residues. Trimming took 0 bases from V and 6 from J, leaving 17 bases between them. CDR1 and CDR2 (germline): GTSNPN, SVGIG (reference sequence). Produced via immunoSEQ multiplex PCR; TCRdb's table is partial and in-frame only. The sample gives 100,000 to 150,000 clones, 85% to 95% of which show up once; roughly 0.54% is in the top ten. Material for sequencing was PBMCs. This receptor was identified in an older man with head and neck cancer. The rearrangement links TRBV30 to TRBJ1-4; maybe TRBD1 (5 bases). DNA of the CDR3: TGTGCCTGGAGTGTGGGAAGGGGACGACGCCATGAAAAACTGTTTTTT. Amino acids: CAWSVGRGRRHEKLFF.